Listed here is a single T cell receptor beta chain. Its matching antigen is unknown. The data derive from a study of neoadjuvant anti-PD-1 for oral cavity cancer. Study at large: Around day 43, patients without progression received a fourth nivolumab dose before surgery.

Per germline, CDR1 LGHNT and CDR2 FRNRAP. The CDR3 is 15 residues long. The ends were cut back, 1 base at V and 4 bases at J, with 12 bases in the middle. The study, taken as a whole, reports: Non-responders to neoadjuvant nivolumab had significantly more clonal PBMC T cells than responders.

Clones were read by immunoSEQ multiplex PCR, and TCRdb kept only the in-frame ones, dropping some. The sample lists about 42,000 clones; approximately 80% were seen once. As for time point: after neoadjuvant nivolumab, at surgical resection. Stage II-IVA oral cavity squamous cell carcinoma was new and untreated by systemic or radiation therapy. The sequencing here drew on PBMCs, taken after nivolumab (anti-PD-1) treatment. The chain employs TRBV12-5 and TRBJ2-3; D is unresolved. This TCR was recovered from a person aged 40 to 85 with oral cavity squamous cell carcinoma. Here the CDR3 DNA reads TGTGCTAGTGGTTTGGGGTACCGAAGGGCAGATACGCAGTATTTT. The encoded protein is CASGLGYRRADTQYF.